This TCR beta chain comes out of a study of shared clonotypes between healthy human individuals (dated by TCRdb to the early 2020s). Describing the broader study: Two women and a few men aged 18 to 49 years were included in the cohort. Per donor, three plates each were used for CD4 naive and CD4 memory, two for CD8 naive, and one for CD8 memory. To estimate repertoire size and how much clonotypes are shared between individuals, the study performed deep sequencing of blood TCR repertoires from roughly five healthy adults. To increase sequencing depth and limit assay-specific biases, different laboratories used diverse techniques to prepare libraries and sequence TCR repertoires. Leukapheresis yielded between about 0.94 and 8.9 billion PBMCs per donor.

In regard to this clone: Its antigen is unknown. No much larger clone exists at a distance of one base, and base qualities are not known.

Using the deep immunoSEQ assay, TCR CDR3 regions were amplified from genomic DNA by multiplex PCR. For each cell subset, the extracted genomic DNA was distributed evenly across all wells of several immunoSEQ 96-well plates, and each plate served as one replicate. Each replicate PCR for sorted subsets received about 220 ng genomic DNA, equal to tens of thousands of T cell genomes. The purified libraries were quantified using a Qubit 3.0 fluorometer, sized with a Bioanalyzer 2100, and then quantified again using the KAPA Library Quantification kit. Each immunoSEQ 96-well plate was sequenced on its own single-read 150-cycle Illumina NextSeq 550 flow cell. In the original analysis: Because the immunoSEQ output included only junctional sequences and no quality scores, the filtering could not be the same as the filtering used for full-length reads. To assign V/J genes and CDR3, sequences were annotated using PyIR, a Python wrapper for IgBLAST v1.9, with IMGT germline references. Reads were filtered out if the reads had weak V/J assignments (E-value above 1e-6), no CDR3, stop codons, out-of-frame junctions, or ambiguous translated residues. V3J clonotypes were defined by identical inferred V gene, J gene, and CDR3 amino acid sequence. The percentage overlap between two repertoires was calculated by dividing the number of shared unique clonotypes by the size of the smaller repertoire. Repertoire richness was assessed with RTK rarefaction, the Chao1 estimator, and Recon v2.1 estimates of unobserved clonotypes. OLGA was used to compute generation probabilities for all TCRbeta clonotypes that the gDNA method yielded from a few donors. This immuneACCESS table, as held by TCRdb, lists in-frame sequences with V and J called but not all clones. Of the missing ones, under half trace to an unresolved V gene in checked studies; the others have no known cause. From that table come the V and J calls and clone size; the DNA was used to work out D and trimming. The sample has around 990,000 clones on record, approximately 77% of them singletons. 0.89% of the sample is taken by the ten largest.

Study-wide findings and limitations: Estimated clonotype richness was generally larger for naive than for memory subsets. Sampling was restricted to blood, and TCR repertoires in tissue are likely to differ from TCR repertoires in blood. Sharing across a few donors was observed for approximately 5% of naive CD4, over 3% of naive CD8, 2.3% of memory CD4, and about 0.38% of memory CD8 clonotypes. Pairwise subsampling led to the expectation that sequencing depth would affect the degree of clonotype sharing among donors. Compared with non-shared clonotypes, the clonotypes found in all four sorted-subset donors had higher generation probabilities. Even with the large sequencing depth, rarefaction of the sorted-subset datasets indicated that sequencing was incomplete. Because the study included a small number of donors, the genetic and exposure-history diversity represented was limited.

The donors were healthy, HIV-negative adults with no recently reported acute infections or vaccinations. All donors were Caucasian adults living in Nashville, Tennessee, USA. CD4+ T cells were enriched through magnetic negative selection, after which naive cells were positively selected on CD45RA and the remaining negative fraction served as the memory subset. Blood was collected by leukapheresis, and PBMCs were isolated by Ficoll-Histopaque density gradient centrifugation and then cryopreserved in liquid nitrogen vapor phase. Purity and quantity of every magnetically sorted T cell population were checked by analytical flow cytometry. Each sorted fraction had its genomic DNA isolated and then quantified by UV absorbance on a Nanodrop 2000c. CDR1 MNHEY and CDR2 SVGAGI are derived from the germline V gene. Ends trimmed: V by 0 bases, J by 5 bases; bases unmatched to a gene: 7. The CDR3 spans 16 residues, from the cysteine through the phenylalanine. Of all the DNA, just the CDR3 is kept, 48 bases in frame from base 1.

This sequence uses TRBV6-5 and TRBJ2-7; 10 central bases correspond to TRBD2. The source of this sequence is a man younger than 35 in good health. Some clones in this sample may be carry-over from other donors' samples. Sample: memory CD4+ T cells from PBMCs. Read against the paper, the sample's cell subset or site label means: CD45RA-negative fraction. CDR3 sequence: CASSYSIPLAGDEQYF. The DNA sequence is given as TGTGCCAGCAGTTACTCGATACCCCTAGCGGGAGACGAGCAGTACTTC.